This entry concerns a single TCR beta chain. The antigen is unknown. The data originate from a study of response to subunit inactivated influenza vaccine. Study results and caveats: Each seasonal influenza vaccination, the authors suggested, recruits few new T cells.

One entry per CDR3 protein, called by TCRdb with MiXCR from the RT-PCR reads. The data contain roughly 780,000 distinct CDR3 sequences, approximately 17% of them singletons. The CDR3 is 15 amino acids. CDR1 and CDR2 (germline): DFQATT, SNEGSKA (reference sequence). V shed 1 base and J shed 0 bases, with 10 bases lying between them. The rearrangement joins TRBV20-1 to TRBJ1-5; D unresolved. The source was PBMCs from blood, collected more than 4 days after vaccination. This receptor was taken from a man in his fifties who received an inactivated influenza vaccine. The CDR3: CSARVPEYSNQPQHF. CDR3 nucleotides: TGCAGTGCTAGAGTTCCGGAATATAGCAATCAGCCCCAGCATTTT.